A single sample gave rise to the 11 T cell receptor beta chains below, sequenced in a study of memory CD4+ T cells and cytomegalovirus serostatus. Single viable CD3+CD4+CD8-CD45RO+ cells were sorted as the memory CD4+ T cells. The repertoire was sequenced with immunoSEQ multiplex PCR; TCRdb's copy has only in-frame clones and lacks some. The data show under 85,000 clones, roughly 80% seen once. Material: memory CD4+ T cells from blood. These receptors came from an adult in good health and CMV-seropositive.

This chain connects TRBV30 to TRBJ1-2; no definite D call. The CDR3 loop spans 13 amino acids. Germline CDR1 is GTSNPN and CDR2 is SVGIG (reference sequence). V lost 0 bases, J lost 4 bases, and 9 bases lay in between. The CDR3 DNA follows: TGTGCCTGGAGTGTTGAAGGGAGCTATGGCTACACCTTC. Translation: CAWSVEGSYGYTF.

This clone was seen only a few times. J is TRBJ1-6 and V is TRBV7-9, with a tentative D call TRBD1 (6 bases). The CDR3 runs 13 residues. Germline assignment: CDR1 SEHNR and CDR2 FQNEAQ (reference sequence). The V end lost 3 bases, the J end lost 7 bases, and 7 bases lay between the germline ends. The DNA for the CDR3 is TGTGCCAGCAGCTTCCAGGGGAATTCACCCCTCCACTTT. This encodes CASSFQGNSPLHF.

V is TRBV6-1 and J is TRBJ2-7, with TRBD2 matching 12 bases. CDR3 length: 18 residues. The V segment lost 4 bases and the J segment 6 bases; nucleotides outside the gene matches: 16. The germline gives CDR1 MNHNS, CDR2 SASEGT. The CDR3 nucleotides read TGTGCCAGCAGTGTCCGGACTAGCGGGGTCGCAAGGAGTATCGAGCAGTACTTC. As protein: CASSVRTSGVARSIEQYF.

This rearrangement joins TRBV6-5 to TRBJ1-4; a weak D match, TRBD1 (5 bases). Germline CDR1 and CDR2: MNHEY and SVGAGI. Deletions cut 2 bases from V and 4 bases from J, with 8 bases between. The CDR3 is 14 residues long. CDR3 in DNA: TGTGCCAGCAGTTACGAGGGGTTTAATGAAAAACTGTTTTTT. Its protein product is CASSYEGFNEKLFF.

The V gene is TRBV5-4, the J gene TRBJ2-1, with D perhaps TRBD2 (6 bases). The CDR3 loop spans 13 amino acids. From germline, CDR1 is SGHNT and CDR2 YYREEE (reference sequence). Trimming shortened V by 2 bases and J by 8 bases, and 11 bases separated the two germline ends. CDR3 residues: CASSFRLEDEQFF. In DNA form, the CDR3 reads TGTGCCAGCAGCTTTCGACTAGAAGATGAGCAGTTCTTC.

This sequence joins TRBV11-3 and TRBJ2-4; 7 nucleotides line up with TRBD2. CDR1 SGHNT and CDR2 YENEEA come from the germline V gene. The CDR3 runs to 13 residues. After removal of 1 base from V and 8 bases from J, the junction contained 2 bases not matched to a gene. DNA for the CDR3: TGTGCCAGCAGCTTAGGCGGGGGAGACATTCAGTACTTC. Protein: CASSLGGGDIQYF.

The rearrangement links TRBV18 to TRBJ1-2; 7 bases are shared with TRBD1. This CDR3 is 14 amino acids long. The junction had 8 bases not matched to a gene; V was cut back by 4 bases and J by 6 bases. The germline V gene has CDR1 KGHSH and CDR2 LQKENI. Here the CDR3 DNA reads TGTGCCAGCTCACAAGAAGGGGGCTCCCATGGCTACACCTTC. Translated: CASSQEGGSHGYTF.

This clone has more than one count but fewer than ten. V gene TRBV2 combines with J gene TRBJ1-2; TRBD1 might be the D (6 bases). The germline V and J ends were trimmed by 9 bases and 4 bases, with 15 bases remaining between them. The CDR3 contains 13 residues. Germline V CDR1 and CDR2: SNHLY, FYNNEI. CDR3 DNA sequence: TGTGCCAGTCCCCGGGACATCTCCTATGGCTACACCTTC. Amino acids: CASPRDISYGYTF.

This rearrangement joins TRBV25-1 to TRBJ2-5; maybe TRBD1 (6 bases). The CDR3 is 14 residues long. V was cut by 5 bases and J by 1 base, with 11 bases left in between. Per the germline V gene, CDR1 is MGHDK and CDR2 is SYGVNS. In DNA form, the CDR3 reads TGTGCCAGCAGTTTCAGCAGGGGCCAAGAGACCCAGTACTTC. Its protein is CASSFSRGQETQYF. Together with reference TRBV25-1 and TRBJ2-5, the CDR3 gives the full variable domain: EADIYQTPRYLVIGTGKKITLECSQTMGHDKMYWYQQDPGMELHLIHYSYGVNSTEKGDLSSESTVSRIRTEHFPLTLESARPSHTSQYLCASSFSRGQETQYFGPGTRLLVL.

This clone has just a few counts. V is TRBV18 and J is TRBJ1-6; no clear D. The CDR3 covers 15 residues. CDR1 and CDR2 (germline): KGHSH, LQKENI. V lost 3 bases to trimming and J lost 0 bases, with 6 bases between them. For the CDR3, the DNA is TGTGCCAGCTCACCCGATCTCTCCTATAATTCACCCCTCCACTTT. Protein sequence: CASSPDLSYNSPLHF.

A single count supports this clone. This rearrangement joins TRBV5-1 to TRBJ1-1; D is undetermined. Trimming removed 1 base from V and 2 bases from J, with 18 bases in between. This CDR3 is 17 amino acids long. Germline CDR1 is SGHRS and CDR2 is YFSETQ. The CDR3 sequence: CASSLIGRYGQNTEAFF. The DNA of the CDR3 is TGCGCCAGCAGCTTGATCGGTCGCTACGGGCAAAACACTGAAGCTTTCTTT.